A single T cell receptor (beta chain) is shown here with its context. Its antigen is unknown. The data stem from a study of cytomegalovirus exposure and HLA in healthy donors. Whole-study context: Early release data held 75 million to 90 million unique TCRs from HLA-typed donors. Falling in the Caucasian-associated ancestry cluster were about 83% of a few hundred genotyped donors.

General observations from the study: A later analysis associated 15,000 or so TCR beta sequences with HLA alleles at a 0.05 false discovery rate. A missense variant in DCLRE1C was later tied to TCR beta V- and J-gene trimming.

CDR3 length: 14 amino acids. Per germline, CDR1 SGHAT and CDR2 FQNNGV. Trimming removed 5 bases from V and 8 bases from J; junction bases left unmatched: 9. This PCR relied on a set of 60 Vbeta primers and 13 Jbeta primers. Sequencing was performed with immunoSEQ multiplex PCR; in TCRdb, only in-frame clones are kept and a portion is missing. Among more than 95,000 clones listed, around 79% were seen once. The receptor was derived from a man between 60 and 75 years old in good health and CMV-seropositive. This chain uses TRBV11-2 with TRBJ2-4; 7 nucleotides align to TRBD2. Input material: PBMCs. DNA of the CDR3: TGTGCCAGCAGCCCGCCTTCCCGGGGGGACATTCAGTACTTC. It codes for CASSPPSRGDIQYF.